This is a list of T cell receptor beta chains from one sample in a study of cytomegalovirus exposure and HLA in healthy donors. Clones were read by immunoSEQ multiplex PCR, and TCRdb kept only the in-frame ones, dropping some. The sample consists of 110,000 or so clones, 67% of them appearing once. The sequenced material came from PBMCs. The receptors were gathered from a man between 18 and 35 years old in good health and CMV-seropositive. The conserved cysteine and the conserved F or W are not part of the CDR3 here. The D gene is left open where the match is weak.

TRBV4-1	TRBJ1-1	TRBD1	ASSQGTGIFQAEAF
TRBV27	TRBJ1-4	-	ASSNHRVLEGEKLF
TRBV13	TRBJ2-3	TRBD2	ASRGLAGGLGSDTQY
TRBV19	TRBJ1-2	TRBD1	ASSLDRVEGYT
TRBV4-2	TRBJ1-5	TRBD1	ASSQGDRGNNQPQH
TRBV7-9	TRBJ1-1	-	ASGYGQNTEAF
TRBV5-6	TRBJ2-2	-	ASSLGSRGSTGELF
TRBV14	TRBJ2-6	-	ASSTQGGAWTSGANVLT
TRBV28	TRBJ1-1	-	ASSPPGGLPEAF
TRBV11-2	TRBJ2-7	-	ASSPQTGFGEQY
TRBV10-1	TRBJ2-7	TRBD1	ASGTGDSYEQY
TRBV11-2	TRBJ1-2	TRBD1	ASSLDGQGPYGYT
TRBV4-1	TRBJ2-3	TRBD2	ASSQISGGAGTQY
TRBV30	TRBJ2-1	TRBD1	AWSVNRGNEQF
TRBV2	TRBJ2-3	TRBD1	ASSRQGSTGY
TRBV5-1	TRBJ2-2	TRBD1	ASSAGTGDFSPGELF
TRBV6-5	TRBJ2-5	TRBD2	ASSYPSGEGQETQY
TRBV6-6	TRBJ1-6	TRBD1	ASSYSGTGDSPLH
TRBV10-3	-	-	AISVRLGGSYEQY
TRBV4-1	TRBJ1-1	-	ASSQNTLGVTEAF
TRBV5-1	TRBJ2-1	-	ASSLARGENEQF
TRBV30	TRBJ2-5	-	AWSVLLVREETQY
TRBV5-4	TRBJ2-1	TRBD1	ASSRGQGRNEQF
TRBV19	TRBJ2-2	-	ASTFSKGGHGELF
TRBV6-1	TRBJ2-2	-	ASRAGLKQGGLF
TRBV6-6	TRBJ2-1	-	ASSNAPGVEQF
TRBV6-5	TRBJ1-5	-	ASSMQGWSNQPQH
TRBV7-9	TRBJ1-4	-	ASSLPRGSDEKLF
TRBV2	TRBJ2-2	TRBD2	ASKASGGIGELF
TRBV10-1	TRBJ2-1	TRBD2	ASSPGGLSEQF
TRBV2	TRBJ2-5	-	ASRRDTLLTQY
TRBV6-5	TRBJ2-1	-	ASTKPGTTGNEQF
TRBV7-9	TRBJ1-4	TRBD1	ASSLSMTGPNEKLF
TRBV6-1	TRBJ1-3	-	ASSEALMSSGNTIY
TRBV9	TRBJ2-7	TRBD1	ASSVGQGIYEQY
TRBV18	TRBJ1-1	TRBD1	ASSPRTGWDTEAF
TRBV5-1	TRBJ2-5	-	ASSLEGYGGETQY
TRBV7-9	TRBJ1-1	-	ASSLGQINTEAF
TRBV5-4	TRBJ2-3	TRBD2	ASSHGGGLDTQY
TRBV6-1	TRBJ2-3	TRBD1	ASSEFTGGTDTQY
TRBV6-4	TRBJ1-5	-	ASSSSPGGNNQPQH
TRBV5-4	TRBJ1-6	-	ASSHPGQHNNSPLH
TRBV5-6	TRBJ2-3	-	ASSQAGPQGDTQY
TRBV7-7	TRBJ1-3	TRBD1	ASSLTFQLRGPGNTIY
TRBV5-1	TRBJ2-5	TRBD2	ASSLSGAQETQY
TRBV4-1	TRBJ1-1	TRBD1	ASSQLGQGVLMTEAF
TRBV9	TRBJ2-5	TRBD2	ASRGEGETQY
TRBV4-1	TRBJ1-2	TRBD1	ASSQPGGGYGYT
TRBV5-1	TRBJ2-4	TRBD2	ASSPRLVAGGTNIQY